Each of the 16 T cell receptor beta chains below was sequenced from the same sample in a study of post-analysis software for immune sequencing data. Study conclusions and caveats: Compared with controls, patients had more of five TRBV segments, including TRBV5-6, TRBV5-1 and TRBV20-1.

For these TCRs, the target antigens are not known. Libraries were made from TCR beta cDNA, and they carried unique molecular identifiers. Each CDR3 protein is one row after TCRdb ran MiXCR on the PCR reads. This table holds under 200,000 distinct CDR3 sequences, approximately 29% found once. The sequenced sample was blood. These receptors came from a girl aged 2-17 years with multiple sclerosis.

In the case of this clonotype: A read error may explain this, as a much larger clone is one base away. The genes are TRBV5-1 and TRBJ2-5; D remains ambiguous. The germline V and J ends were trimmed by 1 base and 11 bases, with 15 bases remaining between them. The CDR3 contains 13 residues. Germline V CDR1 and CDR2: SGHRS, YFSETQ. The CDR3, as DNA: TGCGCCAGCAGCTTGCGCGGCAACAATGAGCAGTACTTC. Translating gives CASSLRGNNEQYF.

The J gene is TRBJ2-7, the V gene TRBV3-1, with D tentatively TRBD2 (7 bases). The CDR3 totals 15 residues. Germline-derived CDR1 and CDR2 are LGHDT and YNNKEL (reference sequence). V gave up 2 bases and J gave up 9 bases, with 20 bases separating them. The CDR3, as DNA: TGTGCCAGCAGCCAACCCCAGAAAGCGGGACACGGGCAGTACTTC. This sequence encodes CASSQPQKAGHGQYF.

The chain links TRBV20-1 to TRBJ1-3; D not resolved. This CDR3 spans 14 amino acids. The germline gives CDR1 DFQATT, CDR2 SNEGSKA (reference sequence). Trimming took 6 bases from V and 2 from J, leaving 14 bases between them. DNA for the CDR3: TGCAGTGCCTTTATCCAGGCTACTGGAAACACCATATATTTT. This sequence encodes CSAFIQATGNTIYF.

In this sample, this clonotype turned up many times. The chain has TRBV5-1 and TRBJ2-5, with 8 bases aligning to TRBD1. The CDR3 loop spans 15 amino acids. Germline lookup yields CDR1 SGHRS and CDR2 YFSETQ. The V gene end was trimmed by 5 bases and the J gene end by 5 bases; junction bases not matched to a gene: 11. The CDR3 DNA sequence: TGCGCCAGCAGGGCCGCTGGACAGGGAAGGGAGACCCAGTACTTC. Its translation is CASRAAGQGRETQYF. Complete variable domain (other parts from reference TRBV5-1 and TRBJ2-5): KAGVTQTPRYLIKTRGQQVTLSCSPISGHRSVSWYQQTPGQGLQFLFEYFSETQRNKGNFPGRFSGRQFSNSRSEMNVSTLELGDSALYLCASRAAGQGRETQYFGPGTRLLVL.

This clonotype was seen ten or more times. This chain connects TRBV29-1 to TRBJ2-1; weak D call: TRBD2 (6 bases). V was trimmed by 7 bases and J by 4 bases, leaving 11 bases between them. The germline V gene has CDR1 SQVTM and CDR2 ANQGSEA. There are 12 residues in the CDR3. The CDR3 coding sequence is TGCAGCGCCGACGGGACTTACAATGAGCAGTTCTTC. It translates to CSADGTYNEQFF.

This clonotype was counted many times. The rearrangement joins TRBV7-2 to TRBJ2-6; D possibly corresponds to TRBD1 (5 bases). Germline CDR1 reads SGHTA; CDR2 reads FQGNSA. V was shortened by 2 bases and J by 3 bases, with 8 bases between the two germline ends. The CDR3 runs 15 residues. CDR3: CASSLSGIGANVLTF. For the CDR3, the DNA is TGTGCCAGCAGCTTATCAGGGATTGGGGCCAACGTCCTGACTTTC. The full variable domain, rest sourced from reference TRBV7-2 and TRBJ2-6, is GAGVSQSPSNKVTEKGKDVELRCDPISGHTALYWYRQSLGQGLEFLIYFQGNSAPDKSGLPSDRFSAERTGGSVSTLTIQRTQQEDSAVYLCASSLSGIGANVLTFGAGSRLTVL.

This clonotype was recorded at least ten times. The chain uses TRBV2 and TRBJ2-1, with TRBD2 as a possible D gene (5 bases). The V end lost 8 bases, the J end lost 1 base, and 24 bases lay between the germline ends. Germline CDR1 SNHLY, CDR2 FYNNEI. This CDR3 contains 18 residues. CDR3 DNA sequence: TGTGCCAGCCTAGCCCCCAAAGGTGATGCTCAATCCTACAATGAGCAGTTCTTC. Protein product: CASLAPKGDAQSYNEQFF.

This clonotype has more than one count but fewer than ten. This chain joins TRBV11-3 and TRBJ1-1; 7 bases are a match to TRBD1. CDR3 length: 14 residues. Germline assignment: CDR1 SGHNT and CDR2 YENEEA. Trimming cost V 2 bases and J 4 bases; bases outside gene matches: 4. In DNA, the CDR3 is TGTGCCAGCAGCTTAAACAGGGGAGTCACTGAAGCTTTCTTT. Its protein product is CASSLNRGVTEAFF.

Concerning this clonotype itself: A read error is possible here, since a much larger clone lies one base away. The chain combines TRBV4-2 with TRBJ1-2, with 7 positions matching TRBD1. In germline, CDR1 is LGHNA, CDR2 YNFKEQ. This CDR3 is built from 17 residues. CDR3 nucleotide sequence: TGTGTCAGCAGCCAAGACTACCTACAGGGGCCCGTGGATGGCTACACCTTC. Translated, it gives CVSSQDYLQGPVDGYTF.

A note on this clonotype: Since a much larger clone is just one base distant, this may be a read error. This chain connects TRBV5-1 to TRBJ1-1; D is unclear. The V and J ends lost 4 bases and 4 bases respectively, with 11 bases between them. CDR1 and CDR2 (germline): SGHRS, YFSETQ. This CDR3 has 13 amino acids. CDR3 in DNA: TGCGCCAGCAGCCTGCAGGTGAGCACTGAAGCTTTCTTT. Its protein product is CASSLQVSTEAFF.

This chain connects TRBV5-8 to TRBJ2-1; maybe TRBD2 (6 bases). V was trimmed by 0 bases and J by 1 base, leaving 20 bases between them. Germline V lookup: CDR1 SGHTS, CDR2 YDEGEE. CDR3 length: 19 residues. The CDR3 nucleotides read TGTGCCAGCAGCTTGGAGCTGGGGACTCCCAGATTATCCTACAATGAGCAGTTCTTC. Amino acid sequence: CASSLELGTPRLSYNEQFF.

This clonotype was found a few times. V is TRBV5-1 and J is TRBJ1-2; the D is unclear. The V and J ends lost 1 base and 0 bases respectively, with 10 bases between them. The V gene's germline CDR1 is SGHRS and CDR2 YFSETQ. The CDR3 extends over 15 amino acids. CDR3 sequence (DNA): TGCGCCAGCAGCTTGATGGGGAGTGCTAACTATGGCTACACCTTC. Encoded protein: CASSLMGSANYGYTF.

Ten or more counts support this clonotype. V is TRBV6-5 and J is TRBJ2-5, with D unresolved. With 4 bases removed from V and 5 bases from J, the gap between germline ends came to 11 bases. The CDR3 is 13 amino acids. CDR1 and CDR2 (germline): MNHEY, SVGAGI. The CDR3 bases are TGTGCCAGCAGTTCGGGTTCTCGGGAGACCCAGTACTTC. It translates to CASSSGSRETQYF.

About this clonotype: A much larger clone lies one base from this, so it may be a read error. This sequence joins TRBV20-1 and TRBJ2-7; TRBD2 is a possible D gene (6 bases). This CDR3 comprises 13 residues. Germline assignment: CDR1 DFQATT and CDR2 SNEGSKA (reference sequence). Deletions cut 1 base from V and 4 bases from J, with 11 bases between. The CDR3 sequence is CSARVSGTYEQYF. CDR3 DNA sequence: TGCAGTGCTAGAGTTTCGGGGACTTACGAGCAGTACTTC.

This clonotype was seen repeatedly, ten times or more. V and J are TRBV29-1 and TRBJ1-1; weak D call: TRBD1 (5 bases). Germline V CDR1 and CDR2: SQVTM, ANQGSEA. The CDR3 has 13 residues. Trimming stripped 4 bases from V and 2 bases from J, with 11 bases between. Written as DNA, the CDR3 is TGCAGCGTTGTCCGACAGACAAACACTGAAGCTTTCTTT. Translated: CSVVRQTNTEAFF.

The V and J genes are TRBV20-1 and TRBJ1-2, with 7 bases matching TRBD1. V lost 6 bases to trimming and J lost 4 bases; unmatched junction nucleotides: 11. The germline V gene encodes CDR1 DFQATT and CDR2 SNEGSKA (reference sequence). The CDR3 runs 14 residues. The CDR3 bases are TGCAGTGCCGCCGGGACAGTGAGTCGCTATGGCTACACCTTC. Translation gives CSAAGTVSRYGYTF.